Listed below are T cell receptor beta chains from one sample, sequenced in a study of blood T cell repertoires in COVID-19. Assay: immunoSEQ multiplex PCR; the TCRdb copy retains only in-frame clones and omits some. The sample records under 300,000 clones, approximately 92% being singletons. The source material was peripheral blood. The receptors were gathered from a woman aged 40 to 50 who had recovered from COVID-19. The conserved cysteine and the conserved F or W are not part of the CDR3 here.

V	J	CDR3
TRBV5-5	TRBJ1-2	ASSRTGTDYGYT
TRBV19	TRBJ2-2	ASNRASGELF
TRBV3-1/TRBV3-2	TRBJ2-6	ASSQVQGSRSGANVLT
TRBV20-1	TRBJ1-5	SASNRGAVSNQPQH
TRBV29-1	TRBJ2-2	SVGQNTGELF
TRBV14	TRBJ1-2	ASSQDRSYYGYT
TRBV7-6	TRBJ2-7	ASSPNPTAELYEQY
TRBV24-1	TRBJ2-7	AAQGSSREQY
TRBV10-1	TRBJ2-3	ASSEEGSGRSDTQY
TRBV11-3	TRBJ2-1	ASSLSLAGDFGEQF
TRBV5-1	TRBJ2-3	ASSRRASGMLSTDTQY
TRBV11-2	TRBJ2-3	ASSLSLAVTDTQY
TRBV19	TRBJ1-5	ASSMVAGNQPQH
TRBV18	TRBJ1-3	ASSPLAKFSGNTIY
TRBV27	TRBJ2-1	ASSLLLAGGEQF
TRBV7-8	TRBJ2-6	ASSLPQWESPTGANVLT
TRBV27	TRBJ2-3	ASGPRDTQY
TRBV9	TRBJ2-1	ASSVTSGGASEQF
TRBV5-1	TRBJ2-2	ASRSSGGNTGELF
TRBV19	TRBJ1-5	ASGGPRGPQH
TRBV7-2	TRBJ2-5	ASSLGSLGETQY
TRBV11-2	TRBJ1-3	ASSSGQGRHSGNTIY
TRBV14	TRBJ1-2	ASSPRSTGIYGYT
TRBV6-2/TRBV6-3	TRBJ1-2	ASSFLDRGDGYT
TRBV24-1	TRBJ1-2	ATSDVHRGDRGSYYGYT
TRBV5-1	TRBJ1-6	ASKRDRSYNSPLH
TRBV25-1	TRBJ1-1	ASSEPGKNTEAF
TRBV5-4	TRBJ2-5	ASSPRRSTEETQY
TRBV30	TRBJ2-7	AWMPGAYEQY